This TCR beta chain was found in a study of T cells in localized non-small cell lung cancer (dated by TCRdb to 2020 to 2021). With regard to the full study: The study examined T cell repertoires in hundreds of patients with early-stage NSCLC and compared tumors with uninvolved tumor-adjacent lungs. The cohort comprised approximately 240 treatment-naïve NSCLC patients with resected, localized lung tumors. NSCLC patients had a mean age of approximately 72 years, and 129 were male and nearly 110 female.

What the work shows at the level of the full study, not this receptor alone: Because the study design was exploratory, TCR variables were selected using unadjusted p-values without false-discovery rate correction. Uninvolved tumor-adjacent lung showed the highest T cell clonality, higher than tumor, which suggests more focused antigenic responses in the uninvolved tumor-adjacent lung. Multi-region tumor sequencing was not performed, so intratumor heterogeneity could not be excluded. Of the top 100 tumor clones, a median of approximately 60 were detected in paired uninvolved adjacent lung; some 28 were also among that lung's top 100. Higher T cell density in blood was associated with longer overall survival, whereas higher clonality in adjacent lung was associated with shorter survival.

The immunoSEQ Assay was used to sequence TCR beta CDR3 regions from DNA. In the authors' own workflow: T cell density was computed as TCR beta template counts normalized to usable DNA estimated by amplifying housekeeping genes. Richness was estimated with the preseqR package, extrapolating to 400,000 templates for PBMC samples and 120,000 templates for tissue samples. Clonality was defined as one minus Pielou's evenness. Tissue-enriched TCRs were identified by differential abundance testing using productive amino-acid clonotypes, minimum total count 5 and alpha 0.1. Repertoire overlap between compartments was quantified with the Jaccard Index and Morisita Overlap Index. GLIPH clustered TCR beta CDR3s with public tetramer-defined viral CDR3s; viral motifs required at least three viral sequences plus V-gene enrichment. Entries here come from immuneACCESS through TCRdb and include only in-frame sequences with V and J called. Some clones fail to appear in such tables; in the studies checked, an unresolved V gene covers under half of the shortfall, and the cause of the remainder is unknown. The V and J calls and clone size were taken over from that table, and D and trimming were inferred from the DNA. This sample is represented by around 2,400 clones; 35% to 45% of them were singletons. Together, the top ten hold around 4% of the sample.

Trimming takes 3 bases from V and 5 bases from J, and the germline ends sit 17 bases apart. CDR1 and CDR2 are drawn from the germline V gene: SGHNT, YENEEA. From the cysteine up to the phenylalanine, the CDR3 has a length of 17 residues. This entry keeps only the CDR3 DNA: 51 bases, framed from base 1. In regard to this clone: The antigen it binds to is not known. Base qualities are not at hand, and no much larger clone is one base apart.

The chain couples TRBV11-3 to TRBJ1-6; there is no confident call for the D gene. This clonotype was sampled from a male donor older than 55 with stage II squamous cell lung carcinoma. The source was lymph node tissue, collected before any cancer treatment. The base sequence is TGTGCCAGCAGCTTCATAGTTTTCGGCCTCCATAATTCACCCCTCCACTTT. The translation is CASSFIVFGLHNSPLHF.